Listed below are T cell receptor beta chains from one sample, sequenced in a study of cytomegalovirus exposure and HLA in healthy donors. Here immunoSEQ multiplex PCR was the method, and the copy in TCRdb shows in-frame clones only, minus some. The sample has under 400,000 clones, 86% seen once. Sequencing used PBMCs. The receptors originated from a woman aged 18-35 years in good health and CMV-seronegative. The conserved cysteine and the conserved F or W are not part of the CDR3 here. Not every row has a clone size; where given, it reads once, few, many or a size class.

j_call: TRBJ1-5
clone_size: once
v_call: TRBV7-9
cdr3_aa: ASSIGKNDREFQPQH

j_call: TRBJ2-2
clone_size: NA
v_call: TRBV6-5
cdr3_aa: ASSFLVDTGELF

j_call: TRBJ2-1
clone_size: NA
v_call: TRBV5-1
cdr3_aa: ASSPDYLAGGHNEQF

j_call: TRBJ2-2
clone_size: NA
v_call: TRBV28
cdr3_aa: ASSETGANTGELF

j_call: TRBJ1-3
clone_size: NA
v_call: TRBV4-1
cdr3_aa: ASSQDGTLAGNTIY

j_call: TRBJ1-2
clone_size: NA
v_call: TRBV30
cdr3_aa: AWSPSPLFNYGYT

j_call: TRBJ2-2
clone_size: many
v_call: TRBV7-2
cdr3_aa: ASSLNPGNTGELF

j_call: TRBJ1-5
clone_size: few
v_call: TRBV10-1
cdr3_aa: ASRLTRTQH

j_call: TRBJ2-2
clone_size: NA
v_call: TRBV28
cdr3_aa: ASSLGHRDRGRGELF

j_call: TRBJ1-6
clone_size: once
v_call: TRBV5-4
cdr3_aa: ASSLPHRALGKSPLH

j_call: TRBJ2-1
clone_size: NA
v_call: TRBV27
cdr3_aa: ASRPSGNYNEQF

j_call: TRBJ1-5
clone_size: NA
v_call: TRBV18
cdr3_aa: ASSIQGIGNQPQH

j_call: TRBJ2-1
clone_size: NA
v_call: TRBV2
cdr3_aa: ASSILAGRGNEQF

j_call: TRBJ1-2
clone_size: NA
v_call: TRBV6-5
cdr3_aa: ASSYRGSGYT

j_call: TRBJ2-3
clone_size: NA
v_call: TRBV11-2
cdr3_aa: ASSAARRGHETDTQY

j_call: TRBJ2-3
clone_size: NA
v_call: TRBV7-9
cdr3_aa: ASSLVTGTDTQY

j_call: TRBJ1-1
clone_size: NA
v_call: TRBV9
cdr3_aa: ASSGMGSLMNTEAF

j_call: TRBJ2-5
clone_size: NA
v_call: TRBV28
cdr3_aa: ASAPGRRESETQY

j_call: TRBJ1-5
clone_size: NA
v_call: TRBV5-4
cdr3_aa: ASSSLNQPQH

j_call: TRBJ2-1
clone_size: NA
v_call: TRBV7-9
cdr3_aa: ASSSISGRDSYNEQF

j_call: TRBJ1-5
clone_size: once
v_call: TRBV27
cdr3_aa: ASSPRVAGQPQH

j_call: TRBJ2-3
clone_size: NA
v_call: TRBV27
cdr3_aa: ASSSYLTDTQY

j_call: TRBJ1-2
clone_size: NA
v_call: TRBV4-1
cdr3_aa: ASSQDPQGAFYGYT

j_call: TRBJ2-7
clone_size: NA
v_call: TRBV6-1
cdr3_aa: ASSEVGSRGEQY

j_call: TRBJ2-3
clone_size: once
v_call: TRBV5-1
cdr3_aa: ASSPGTSGLPGGDTQY

j_call: TRBJ1-1
clone_size: NA
v_call: TRBV7-9
cdr3_aa: ASSSGDGLTEAF

j_call: TRBJ2-7
clone_size: NA
v_call: TRBV27
cdr3_aa: ASRHQGAGQASYEQY

j_call: TRBJ2-3
clone_size: NA
v_call: TRBV7-3
cdr3_aa: ASSLGSRADTQY

j_call: TRBJ1-1
clone_size: NA
v_call: TRBV13
cdr3_aa: ASSPGPNTEAF

j_call: TRBJ1-4
clone_size: NA
v_call: TRBV28
cdr3_aa: ASSLATGGRANEKLF

j_call: TRBJ1-2
clone_size: once
v_call: TRBV5-4
cdr3_aa: ASSLEGAGGYT

j_call: TRBJ2-2
clone_size: NA
v_call: TRBV19
cdr3_aa: ASSGTAYTGELF

j_call: TRBJ1-5
clone_size: NA
v_call: TRBV28
cdr3_aa: ASSAGGLRQPQH

j_call: TRBJ2-3
clone_size: NA
v_call: TRBV7-9
cdr3_aa: ASSARTSGGSTDTQY

j_call: TRBJ2-2
clone_size: NA
v_call: TRBV5-6
cdr3_aa: ASSLGQGANTGELF

j_call: TRBJ1-2
clone_size: NA
v_call: TRBV30
cdr3_aa: AWSVLSQAGYT

j_call: TRBJ1-5
clone_size: NA
v_call: TRBV16
cdr3_aa: ASSRPGTASSNQPQH

j_call: TRBJ2-7
clone_size: NA
v_call: TRBV30
cdr3_aa: AWSGVSPYEQY

j_call: TRBJ2-7
clone_size: NA
v_call: TRBV5-1
cdr3_aa: ASSWTSGKDPYEQY

j_call: TRBJ1-5
clone_size: NA
v_call: TRBV6-6
cdr3_aa: ASSYSGGNQPQH

j_call: TRBJ1-4
clone_size: NA
v_call: TRBV9
cdr3_aa: ASSKGQGTPEKLF

j_call: TRBJ2-7
clone_size: once
v_call: TRBV28
cdr3_aa: ASSLSLQGWYEQY

j_call: TRBJ2-5
clone_size: NA
v_call: TRBV5-1
cdr3_aa: ASSLNSRTRQETQY